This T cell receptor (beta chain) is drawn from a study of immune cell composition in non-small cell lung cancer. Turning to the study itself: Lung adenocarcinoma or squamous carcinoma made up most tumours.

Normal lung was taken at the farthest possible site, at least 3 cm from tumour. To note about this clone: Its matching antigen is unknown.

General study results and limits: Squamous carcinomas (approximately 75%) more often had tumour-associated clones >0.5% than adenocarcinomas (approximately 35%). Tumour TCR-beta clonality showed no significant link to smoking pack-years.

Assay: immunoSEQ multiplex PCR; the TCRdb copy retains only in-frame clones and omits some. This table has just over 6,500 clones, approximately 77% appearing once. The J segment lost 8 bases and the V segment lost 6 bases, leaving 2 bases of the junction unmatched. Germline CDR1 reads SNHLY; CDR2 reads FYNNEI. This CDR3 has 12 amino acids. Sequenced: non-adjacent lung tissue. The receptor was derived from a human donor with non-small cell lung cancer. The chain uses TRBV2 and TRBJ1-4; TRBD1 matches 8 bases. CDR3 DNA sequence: TGTGCCAGCAGACGGACAGGGGAAAAACTGTTTTTT. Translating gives CASRRTGEKLFF.